The rows below give T cell receptor beta chains drawn from one sample of a study of cytomegalovirus exposure and HLA in healthy donors. Measured with immunoSEQ multiplex PCR; TCRdb has only the in-frame clones, and not every one. The sample totals 68,000 or so clones; its top ten clones hold roughly 15%. The sample consisted of PBMCs. These receptor sequences come from a boy aged 10-17 years in good health and CMV-seronegative. The CDR3 runs from the conserved cysteine through the conserved F or W. Fields, in order: V gene, J gene, D gene, CDR3 protein. D genes are given only for firm matches.

TRBV19	TRBJ1-1	-	CASSPSLNTEAFF
TRBV5-4	TRBJ2-7	TRBD2	CASSLASGRPSYEQYF
TRBV6-1	TRBJ2-1	-	CASSAQVNNEQFF
TRBV9	TRBJ2-7	TRBD1	CASSVNGQGAGEQYF
TRBV30	TRBJ2-4	TRBD1	CAWSGGQGINIQYF
TRBV6-6	TRBJ1-2	-	CASSYGHPSNYGYTF
TRBV9	TRBJ1-2	-	CASSAQGWGQNGYTF
TRBV5-6	TRBJ2-7	-	CASTLGLPGFEQYF
TRBV7-4	TRBJ2-7	-	CASSPHSRDMFYEQYF
TRBV2	TRBJ2-3	TRBD1	CARQDRGIPDTQYF
TRBV6-6	TRBJ2-1	-	CASIQGDEQFF
TRBV25-1	TRBJ1-3	-	CASSGGLASGNTIYF
TRBV5-5	TRBJ1-1	TRBD1	CASSFRGRNPEAFF
TRBV2	TRBJ1-5	-	CASSDREEQPQHF
TRBV5-1	TRBJ2-7	-	CASSIERTDYEQYF
TRBV19	TRBJ2-3	-	CASSGSGTDTQYF
TRBV30	TRBJ1-1	-	CAWRAGDTEAFF